This T cell receptor beta chain came from a study of CD8+ T cells in alopecia areata. V shed 0 bases, J shed 0 bases, and the junction held 2 bases outside the gene matches. This CDR3 is 15 amino acids long. The germline CDR1 and CDR2 sequences are SSHAT and FNYEAQ (reference sequence). The treatment: oral pan-JAK inhibitor, 5-10 mg twice daily. The investigators collected lesional scalp punch biopsies and peripheral blood from alopecia areata patients. Investigators isolated RNA and reverse transcribed it into cDNA to act as the sequencing template. Sequencing used immunoSEQ multiplex PCR; TCRdb keeps in-frame clones, though not all of them. The table has 200,000 or so clones, 55% to 70% seen once.

The receptor was derived from a human donor with alopecia areata. The chain is built from TRBV7-7 and TRBJ2-7; 7 bases map to TRBD2. The sample in question was CD4+ T cells sorted from blood, obtained at week 24, from a patient treated with tofacitinib. The CDR3 protein is CASSLALAGSYEQYF. The DNA of the CDR3 is TGTGCCAGCAGCTTAGCTTTAGCGGGCTCCTACGAGCAGTACTTC.